These 18 T cell receptor beta chains share one sample of origin, sequenced in a study of circulating and synovial CD4+ cells in juvenile arthritis. The protocol was immunoSEQ multiplex PCR, while the TCRdb copy is restricted to in-frame clones and leaves out a portion. The table has 30,000 to 35,000 clones, 95% to 96% seen once. The specimen sequenced was CD4+ T cells from blood. The receptor set was obtained from a human donor with juvenile idiopathic arthritis.

This chain uses TRBV5-6 with TRBJ1-5, with a possible D match to TRBD1 (5 bases). The CDR3 is 15 residues long. The germline V and J ends were trimmed by 3 bases and 4 bases, with 14 bases remaining between them. From germline, CDR1 is SGHDT and CDR2 YYEEEE. The CDR3 region has the DNA TGTGCCAGCAGCTGGATTGGGGCGGCGAATCAGCCCCAGCATTTT. This encodes CASSWIGAANQPQHF.

V is TRBV7-2 and J is TRBJ2-2; 7 bases are shared with TRBD1. Looked up from germline, CDR1 is SGHTA and CDR2 is FQGNSA. This CDR3 comprises 15 residues. Trimming removed 5 bases from V and 6 bases from J; junction bases left unmatched: 9. Written as DNA, the CDR3 is TGTGCCAGCAGCGTCACGACAGGGAATCCCGGGGAGCTGTTTTTT. Protein product: CASSVTTGNPGELFF.

This chain joins TRBV7-2 and TRBJ2-7; D perhaps matches TRBD2 (5 bases). CDR1 and CDR2 from the germline V gene are SGHTA and FQGNSA. V dropped 5 bases and J dropped 2 bases, with 16 bases sitting between them. The CDR3 is made up of 15 amino acids. DNA for the CDR3: TGTGCCAGCAGCATCCGACATAGCGCAGCCTACGAGCAGTACTTC. This sequence encodes CASSIRHSAAYEQYF. The variable domain in full, completed from reference TRBV7-2 and TRBJ2-7, reads GAGVSQSPSNKVTEKGKDVELRCDPISGHTALYWYRQSLGQGLEFLIYFQGNSAPDKSGLPSDRFSAERTGGSVSTLTIQRTQQEDSAVYLCASSIRHSAAYEQYFGPGTRLTVT.

The CDR3 protein is CASRQRGYGYTF. CDR3 nucleotides: TGTGCAAGTCGGCAAAGAGGCTATGGCTACACCTTC. This sequence joins TRBV12-2 and TRBJ1-2. TRBV12-2 is given as a pseudogene. CDR3 length equals 12 residues.

V is TRBV21-1 and J is TRBJ1-3. TRBV21-1 is tagged as a pseudogene. The CDR3 sequence is 13 residues long. CDR3 in amino acids: CASSKATGRPIYF. CDR3 nucleotide sequence: TGTGCCAGCAGCAAAGCTACCGGTCGTCCCATATATTTT.

This clone has more than one count but fewer than ten. The chain couples TRBV2 to TRBJ1-3, with D perhaps matching TRBD1 (6 bases). From germline, CDR1 is SNHLY and CDR2 FYNNEI. Trimming took 5 bases from V and 0 from J, leaving 11 bases between them. CDR3 length: 15 residues. For the CDR3, the DNA is TGTGCCAGCAGTCCCCAGGGGCCCTCTGGAAACACCATATATTTT. It yields the protein CASSPQGPSGNTIYF.

This chain links TRBV25-1 with TRBJ1-6; D is uncertain. V was shortened by 1 base and J by 7 bases, with 5 bases between the two germline ends. The CDR3 length is 13 residues. CDR1 and CDR2 (germline): MGHDK, SYGVNS. The chain's CDR3 is CASSESSNSPLHF. CDR3 sequence (DNA): TGTGCCAGCAGTGAATCCTCCAATTCACCCCTCCACTTT. Variable domain in full (rest from reference TRBV25-1 and TRBJ1-6): EADIYQTPRYLVIGTGKKITLECSQTMGHDKMYWYQQDPGMELHLIHYSYGVNSTEKGDLSSESTVSRIRTEHFPLTLESARPSHTSQYLCASSESSNSPLHFGNGTRLTVT.

The V gene is TRBV7-9, the J gene TRBJ2-1; 7 bases agree with TRBD2. CDR3 length equals 15 residues. Germline CDR1 and CDR2: SEHNR and FQNEAQ (reference sequence). Trimming cost V 5 bases and J 6 bases; bases outside gene matches: 10. Here the CDR3 reads CASSPLRGVFNEQFF. The CDR3 region has the DNA TGTGCCAGCAGCCCTCTCCGGGGGGTGTTCAATGAGCAGTTCTTC. The variable domain in full, with the rest retrieved from reference TRBV7-9 and TRBJ2-1, is DTGVSQNPRHKITKRGQNVTFRCDPISEHNRLYWYRQTLGQGPEFLTYFQNEAQLEKSRLLSDRFSAERPKGSFSTLEIQRTEQGDSAMYLCASSPLRGVFNEQFFGPGTRLTVL.

The chain carries TRBV30 and TRBJ2-3; no firm D call. Trimming took 0 bases from V and 0 from J, leaving 7 bases between them. This CDR3 has 14 amino acids. Germline CDR1 is GTSNPN and CDR2 is SVGIG (reference sequence). The CDR3 sequence: CAWSVPGSTDTQYF. CDR3 DNA: TGTGCCTGGAGTGTACCAGGCAGCACAGATACGCAGTATTTT. Full variable domain (missing parts from reference TRBV30 and TRBJ2-3): SQTIHQWPATLVQPVGSPLSLECTVEGTSNPNLYWYRQAAGRGLQLLFYSVGIGQISSEVPQNLSASRPQDRQFILSSKKLLLSDSGFYLCAWSVPGSTDTQYFGPGTRLTVL.

This chain joins TRBV19 and TRBJ1-2; no firm D call. The CDR3 is 14 residues long. Between the trimmed V and J ends, which lost 6 bases and 4 bases, there was a span of 15 bases. In germline, CDR1 is LNHDA, CDR2 SQIVND (reference sequence). Here the CDR3 reads CASRKPGGSYGYTF. The CDR3 region has the DNA TGTGCCAGTAGAAAACCGGGAGGATCCTATGGCTACACCTTC.

This chain connects TRBV11-2 to TRBJ2-1; D is perhaps TRBD2 (6 bases). Per germline, CDR1 SGHAT and CDR2 FQNNGV. V lost 6 bases and J 10 bases, leaving 22 bases between the germline ends. The CDR3 loop spans 15 amino acids. The CDR3 sequence is CASSFSGATMMEQFF. The CDR3 nucleotides read TGTGCCAGCAGTTTTAGCGGAGCTACAATGATGGAGCAGTTCTTC. The full variable domain, with the rest looked up from reference TRBV11-2 and TRBJ2-1, is EAGVAQSPRYKIIEKRQSVAFWCNPISGHATLYWYQQILGQGPKLLIQFQNNGVVDDSQLPKDRFSAERLKGVDSTLKIQPAKLEDSAVYLCASSFSGATMMEQFFGPGTRLTVL.

The J gene is TRBJ1-3, the V gene TRBV6-5; no firm D call. The V end lost 1 base, the J end lost 2 bases, and 12 bases lay between the germline ends. CDR1 is MNHEY, CDR2 SVGAGI, per germline. The CDR3 covers 16 residues. The CDR3 loop reads CASSYFSIPAGNTIYF. For the CDR3, the DNA is TGTGCCAGCAGTTACTTCTCTATCCCGGCTGGAAACACCATATATTTT.

The chain uses TRBV15 and TRBJ2-3; TRBD2 agrees at 11 bases. The CDR3 extends over 16 amino acids. CDR1 is LNHNV and CDR2 is YYDKDF in the germline V gene (reference sequence). With V trimmed by 5 bases and J by 2 bases, 6 bases remained unmatched. In nucleotides, the CDR3 is TGTGCCACCAGCTCGGGGACTAGCGGACCCACAGATACGCAGTATTTT. Its protein is CATSSGTSGPTDTQYF.

This rearrangement joins TRBV4-1 to TRBJ2-1; 12 bases map to TRBD1. Germline-derived CDR1 and CDR2 are MGHRA and YSYEKL. The length of the CDR3 is 16 residues. With V trimmed by 5 bases and J by 7 bases, 9 bases remained unmatched. The CDR3 spells CASSGPGTGGSNEQFF. DNA of the CDR3: TGCGCCAGCAGCGGACCCGGGACAGGGGGCTCTAATGAGCAGTTCTTC.

V and J are TRBV6-1 and TRBJ1-6; D may be TRBD1 (6 bases). CDR1 is MNHNS and CDR2 is SASEGT in the germline V gene. The CDR3 runs to 14 residues. V was trimmed by 8 bases and J by 3 bases, leaving 11 bases between them. The CDR3 protein is CASRRTVYNSPLHF. In nucleotides, the CDR3 is TGTGCCAGCCGACGGACAGTCTATAATTCACCCCTCCACTTT.

This chain links TRBV7-9 with TRBJ1-1; TRBD1 might be the D (6 bases). Germline CDR1 reads SEHNR; CDR2 reads FQNEAQ (reference sequence). The CDR3 totals 13 residues. V was shortened by 4 bases and J by 4 bases, with 10 bases between the two germline ends. Here the CDR3 reads CASSSTGSTEAFF. CDR3 bases: TGTGCCAGCAGCTCAACAGGGAGCACTGAAGCTTTCTTT. Variable domain in full (rest from reference TRBV7-9 and TRBJ1-1): DTGVSQNPRHKITKRGQNVTFRCDPISEHNRLYWYRQTLGQGPEFLTYFQNEAQLEKSRLLSDRFSAERPKGSFSTLEIQRTEQGDSAMYLCASSSTGSTEAFFGQGTRLTVV.

J is TRBJ1-3 and V is TRBV11-2; D gene ambiguous. This CDR3 contains 15 residues. The V gene lost 4 bases and the J gene lost 0 bases, with 10 bases spanning the gap. The germline V gene has CDR1 SGHAT and CDR2 FQNNGV. The CDR3 DNA is TGTGCCAGCAGCTCGGACTTCAGCTCTGGAAACACCATATATTTT. Translation gives CASSSDFSSGNTIYF.

V is TRBV6-1 and J is TRBJ1-2, with 9 bases identical to TRBD1. This CDR3 region has 14 residues. Germline CDR1 is MNHNS and CDR2 is SASEGT. The ends lost 6 bases at V and 4 bases at J; junction bases unmatched: 6. The CDR3 spells CASRTDRGTYGYTF. As DNA, the CDR3 is TGTGCCAGCAGGACGGACAGGGGCACCTATGGCTACACCTTC.